Presented here are 8 T cell receptor beta chains from one specimen sequenced in a study of blood T cell repertoires in COVID-19. Some clones are missing from TCRdb's copy, which holds only in-frame ones; the method was immunoSEQ multiplex PCR. The sample yields 150,000 to 200,000 clones, roughly 80% seen once. The sequenced sample consisted of peripheral blood. The receptors were sampled from a woman aged 35 to 49 with COVID-19, enrolled during active disease.

The chain employs TRBV27 and TRBJ1-1, with 8 bases identical to TRBD1. V lost 4 bases and J lost 0; bases outside the gene matches: 4. Germline V gene lookup returns CDR1 MNHEY and CDR2 SMNVEV (reference sequence). The CDR3 is 15 amino acids. The DNA for the CDR3 is TGTGCCAGCAGTTCCGGACAGGGAATGAACACTGAAGCTTTCTTT. Encoded protein: CASSSGQGMNTEAFF.

The chain links TRBV11-2 to TRBJ2-4, with 7 bases that match TRBD1. The CDR3 is 19 residues long. From germline, CDR1 is SGHAT and CDR2 FQNNGV. Trimming at V came to 0 bases and at J to 4 bases, leaving 15 bases not matched to a gene. The CDR3: CASSLDLIGSWTGKNIQYF. DNA for the CDR3: TGTGCCAGCAGCTTAGATCTGATCGGATCTTGGACAGGAAAAAACATTCAGTACTTC.

This chain connects TRBV2 to TRBJ1-2; TRBD1 matches 8 bases. Trimming took 6 bases from V and 4 from J; bases not matched to a gene: 10. Germline V lookup: CDR1 SNHLY, CDR2 FYNNEI. CDR3 length equals 15 residues. CDR3 DNA: TGTGCCAGCAGGCGAGCCGGGACAGGAGTCTATGGCTACACCTTC. It is translated as CASRRAGTGVYGYTF.

The chain has TRBV13 and TRBJ2-1, with a possible D match to TRBD1 (8 bases). Trimming removed 5 bases from V and 4 bases from J, with 15 bases in between. The CDR3 has 15 residues. Germline V gene data show CDR1 as PRHDT and CDR2 as FYEKMQ (reference sequence). CDR3 loop: CASSMTGEGYNEQFF. CDR3 coding DNA: TGTGCCAGCAGCATGACAGGGGAGGGATACAATGAGCAGTTCTTC. Full variable domain (missing parts from reference TRBV13 and TRBJ2-1): AAGVIQSPRHLIKEKRETATLKCYPIPRHDTVYWYQQGPGQDPQFLISFYEKMQSDKGSIPDRFSAQQFSDYHSELNMSSLELGDSALYFCASSMTGEGYNEQFFGPGTRLTVL.

The rearrangement uses TRBV10-2 and TRBJ2-3, with 8 bases lining up with TRBD2. The V segment lost 8 bases and the J segment 0 bases; nucleotides outside the gene matches: 10. The CDR3 length is 16 residues. Germline values: CDR1 WSHSY, CDR2 SAAADI. Here the CDR3 reads CASSIAGGGSTDTQYF. CDR3 in DNA: TGCGCCAGCTCCATTGCAGGCGGGGGGAGCACAGATACGCAGTATTTT.

The chain combines TRBV29-1 with TRBJ2-4; TRBD2 is a possible D gene (5 bases). Germline V lookup: CDR1 SQVTM, CDR2 ANQGSEA. V lost 3 bases, J lost 1 base, and 7 bases lay in between. This CDR3 region has 13 residues. The chain's CDR3 is CSVEGVAKNIQYF. CDR3 DNA sequence: TGCAGCGTTGAGGGAGTTGCCAAAAACATTCAGTACTTC.

This clone was seen a single time. The chain employs TRBV18 and TRBJ2-2, with D maybe TRBD2 (5 bases). CDR3 length equals 14 residues. Deletions cut 8 bases from V and 1 base from J, with 11 bases between. Germline CDR1 and CDR2: KGHSH and LQKENI. The CDR3 region has the DNA TGTGCCAGCACGGGAAGCCAGAACACCGGGGAGCTGTTTTTT. Protein: CASTGSQNTGELFF.

In the case of this clone: Other DNA variants within this sample encode the same CDR3. The chain recombines TRBV7-9 with TRBJ2-1; TRBD2 matches 10 bases. The ends lost 3 bases at V and 8 bases at J; junction bases unmatched: 7. The CDR3 runs to 15 residues. CDR1 and CDR2 (germline): SEHNR, FQNEAQ (reference sequence). CDR3 loop: CASSFQRGGLDEQFF. Here the CDR3 DNA reads TGTGCCAGCAGCTTCCAGCGGGGGGGCCTAGATGAGCAGTTCTTC.